This T cell receptor (beta chain) was retrieved from a study of vaccination and CD4 T cells after COVID-19. Ten or more counts support this clonotype. Its antigen is as yet unknown. The Oncomine TCR Beta short-read assay sequenced DNA from cultured CD4+ T cells. One entry per CDR3 protein, called by TCRdb with MiXCR from the PCR reads. The sample lists over 2,500 distinct CDR3 sequences, 24% occurring once. Treatment: roughly 10-day PBMC culture with coronavirus spike peptide pools or control peptides (ViraFEST assay). V shed 5 bases and J 5 bases; nucleotides not matched to a gene: 12. The CDR3 contains 15 residues. Germline assignment: CDR1 SGHTA and CDR2 FQGNSA.

V gene TRBV7-2 combines with J gene TRBJ2-7; TRBD1 aligns across 7 bases. This clonotype was obtained from a human donor who had recovered from COVID-19. This specimen was CD4+ T cells from blood, cultured in vitro, taken after SARS-CoV-2 vaccination. The CDR3 sequence is CASSPRNSQGNEQYF. CDR3 nucleotides: TGTGCCAGCAGCCCCAGAAATTCACAGGGGAACGAGCAGTACTTC.